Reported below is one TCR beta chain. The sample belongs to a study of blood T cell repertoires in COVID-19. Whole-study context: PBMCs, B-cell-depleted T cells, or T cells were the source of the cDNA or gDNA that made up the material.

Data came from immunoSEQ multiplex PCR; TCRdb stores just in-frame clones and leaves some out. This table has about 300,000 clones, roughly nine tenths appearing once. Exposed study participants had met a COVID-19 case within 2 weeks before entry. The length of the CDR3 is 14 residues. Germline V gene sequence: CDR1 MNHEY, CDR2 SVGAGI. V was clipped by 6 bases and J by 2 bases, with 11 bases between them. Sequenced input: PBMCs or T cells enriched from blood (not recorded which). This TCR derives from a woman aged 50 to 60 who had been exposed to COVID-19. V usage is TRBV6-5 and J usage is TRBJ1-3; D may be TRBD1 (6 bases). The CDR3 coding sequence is TGTGCCAGCAGCATCCGACAGGCTGGAAACACCATATATTTT. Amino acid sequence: CASSIRQAGNTIYF.